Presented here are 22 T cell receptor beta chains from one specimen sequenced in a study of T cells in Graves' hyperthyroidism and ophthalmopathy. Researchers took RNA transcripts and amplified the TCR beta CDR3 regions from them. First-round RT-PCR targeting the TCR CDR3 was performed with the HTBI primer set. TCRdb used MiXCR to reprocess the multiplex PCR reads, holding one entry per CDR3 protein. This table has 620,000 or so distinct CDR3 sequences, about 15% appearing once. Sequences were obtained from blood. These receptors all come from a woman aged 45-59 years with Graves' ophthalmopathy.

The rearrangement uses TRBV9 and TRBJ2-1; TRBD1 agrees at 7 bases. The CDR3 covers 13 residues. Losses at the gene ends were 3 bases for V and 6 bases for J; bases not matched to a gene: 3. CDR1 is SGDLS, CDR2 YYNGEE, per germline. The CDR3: CASSEGAANEQFF. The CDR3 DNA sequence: TGTGCCAGCAGCGAGGGGGCCGCCAATGAGCAGTTCTTC.

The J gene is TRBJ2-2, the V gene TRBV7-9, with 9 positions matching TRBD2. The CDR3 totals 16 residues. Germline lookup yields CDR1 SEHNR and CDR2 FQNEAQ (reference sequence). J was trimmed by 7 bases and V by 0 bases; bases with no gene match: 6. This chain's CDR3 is CASSLATSGLGGELFF. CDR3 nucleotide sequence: TGTGCCAGCAGCTTAGCGACTAGCGGTCTTGGCGGGGAGCTGTTTTTT. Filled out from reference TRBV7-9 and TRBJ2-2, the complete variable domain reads DTGVSQNPRHKITKRGQNVTFRCDPISEHNRLYWYRQTLGQGPEFLTYFQNEAQLEKSRLLSDRFSAERPKGSFSTLEIQRTEQGDSAMYLCASSLATSGLGGELFFGEGSRLTVL.

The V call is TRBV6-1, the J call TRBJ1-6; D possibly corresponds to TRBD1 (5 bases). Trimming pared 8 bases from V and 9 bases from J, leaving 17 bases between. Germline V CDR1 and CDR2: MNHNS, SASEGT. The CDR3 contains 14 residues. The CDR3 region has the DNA TGTGCCAGCTCAATTGTGGGGGAGCCTTCACCCCTCCACTTT. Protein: CASSIVGEPSPLHF.

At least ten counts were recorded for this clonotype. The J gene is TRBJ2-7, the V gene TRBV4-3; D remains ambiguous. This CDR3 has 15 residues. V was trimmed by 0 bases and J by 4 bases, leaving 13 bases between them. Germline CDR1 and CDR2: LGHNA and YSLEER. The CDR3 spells CASSQDKSRIYEQYF. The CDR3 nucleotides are TGCGCCAGCAGCCAAGATAAGTCGCGGATTTACGAGCAGTACTTC.

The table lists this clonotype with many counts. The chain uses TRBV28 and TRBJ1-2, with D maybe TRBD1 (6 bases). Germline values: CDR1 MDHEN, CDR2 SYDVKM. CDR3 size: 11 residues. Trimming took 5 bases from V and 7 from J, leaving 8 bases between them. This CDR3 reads CASSNRVGYTF. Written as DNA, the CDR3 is TGTGCCAGCAGTAACAGGGTTGGCTACACCTTC.

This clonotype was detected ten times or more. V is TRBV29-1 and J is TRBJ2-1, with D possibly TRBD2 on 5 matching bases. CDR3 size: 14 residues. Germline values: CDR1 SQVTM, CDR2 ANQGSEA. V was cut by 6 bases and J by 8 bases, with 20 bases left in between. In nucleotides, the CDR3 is TGCAGCGTCCTTCGGGGTAGTTATATGGATGAGCAGTTCTTC. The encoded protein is CSVLRGSYMDEQFF.

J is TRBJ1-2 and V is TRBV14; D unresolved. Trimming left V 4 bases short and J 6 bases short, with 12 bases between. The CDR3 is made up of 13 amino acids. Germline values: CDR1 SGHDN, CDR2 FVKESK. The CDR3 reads CASSLDHWDGYTF. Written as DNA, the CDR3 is TGTGCCAGCAGCCTAGACCATTGGGATGGCTACACCTTC. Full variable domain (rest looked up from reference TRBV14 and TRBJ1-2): EAGVTQFPSHSVIEKGQTVTLRCDPISGHDNLYWYRRVMGKEIKFLLHFVKESKQDESGMPNNRFLAERTGGTYSTLKVQPAELEDSGVYFCASSLDHWDGYTFGSGTRLTVV.

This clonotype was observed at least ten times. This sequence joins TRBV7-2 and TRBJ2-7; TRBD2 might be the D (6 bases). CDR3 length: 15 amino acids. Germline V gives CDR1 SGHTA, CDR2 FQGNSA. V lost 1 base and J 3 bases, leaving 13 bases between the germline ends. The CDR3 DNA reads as TGTGCCAGCAGCTTAGACTTCCAGGGACTCTACGAGCAGTACTTC. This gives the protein CASSLDFQGLYEQYF.

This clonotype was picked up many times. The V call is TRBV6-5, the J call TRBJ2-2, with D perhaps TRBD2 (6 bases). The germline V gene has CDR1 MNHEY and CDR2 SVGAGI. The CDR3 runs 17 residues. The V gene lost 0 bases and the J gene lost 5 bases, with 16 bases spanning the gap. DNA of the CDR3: TGTGCCAGCAGTTACTCACCTGGGGGACTCTCGACCGGGGAGCTGTTTTTT. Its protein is CASSYSPGGLSTGELFF.

DNA of the CDR3: TGTGCCACCGCCTCAGGGTGGACTAATGAAAAACTGTTTTTT. It encodes CATASGWTNEKLFF. V gene TRBV6-2 or TRBV6-3 combines with J gene TRBJ1-4, with D tentatively TRBD1 (5 bases). This CDR3 region has 14 residues. CDR1 is MNHEY, CDR2 SVGEGT, per germline. Trimming shortened V by 10 bases and J by 2 bases, and 14 bases separated the two germline ends.

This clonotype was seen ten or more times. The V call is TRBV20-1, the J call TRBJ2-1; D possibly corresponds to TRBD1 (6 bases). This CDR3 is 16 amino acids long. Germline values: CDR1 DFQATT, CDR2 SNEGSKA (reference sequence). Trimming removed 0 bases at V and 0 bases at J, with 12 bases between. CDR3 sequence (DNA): TGCAGTGCTAGAGATCGGCAGGGGAGCTCCTACAATGAGCAGTTCTTC. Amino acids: CSARDRQGSSYNEQFF.

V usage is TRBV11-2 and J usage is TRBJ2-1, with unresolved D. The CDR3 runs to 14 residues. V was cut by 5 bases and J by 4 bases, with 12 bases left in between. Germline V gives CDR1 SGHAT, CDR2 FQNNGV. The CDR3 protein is CASSPDAEYNEQFF. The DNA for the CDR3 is TGTGCCAGCAGCCCCGACGCGGAGTACAATGAGCAGTTCTTC.

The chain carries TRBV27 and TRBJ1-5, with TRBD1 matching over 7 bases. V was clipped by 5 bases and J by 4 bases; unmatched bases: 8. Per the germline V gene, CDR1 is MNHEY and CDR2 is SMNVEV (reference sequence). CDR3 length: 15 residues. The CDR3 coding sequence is TGTGCCAGCAGTCAATTCCTACAGGGGAATCAGCCCCAGCATTTT. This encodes CASSQFLQGNQPQHF.

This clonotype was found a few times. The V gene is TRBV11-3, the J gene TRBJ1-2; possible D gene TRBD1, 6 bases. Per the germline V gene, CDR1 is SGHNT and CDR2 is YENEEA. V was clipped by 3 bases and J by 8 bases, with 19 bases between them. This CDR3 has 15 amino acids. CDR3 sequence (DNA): TGTGCCAGCAGCTTCGTTTCAGGGGCGTTATTGGGCTACACCTTC. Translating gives CASSFVSGALLGYTF.

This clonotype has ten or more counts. CDR3 coding DNA: TGTGCCAGCAGTTTATTCAGATCCCAACGGAACACTGAAGCTTTCTTT. This translates into CASSLFRSQRNTEAFF. The chain carries TRBV28 and TRBJ1-1; no firm D call. This CDR3 comprises 16 residues. V gave up 1 base and J gave up 1 base, with 13 bases separating them. Germline V gene lookup returns CDR1 MDHEN and CDR2 SYDVKM. The whole variable domain, remainder taken from reference TRBV28 and TRBJ1-1, is DVKVTQSSRYLVKRTGEKVFLECVQDMDHENMFWYRQDPGLGLRLIYFSYDVKMKEKGDIPEGYSVSREKKERFSLILESASTNQTSMYLCASSLFRSQRNTEAFFGQGTRLTVV.

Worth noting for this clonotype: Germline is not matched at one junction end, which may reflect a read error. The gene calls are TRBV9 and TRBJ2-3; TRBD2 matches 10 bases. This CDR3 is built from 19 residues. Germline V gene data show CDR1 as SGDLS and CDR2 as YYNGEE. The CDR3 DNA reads TGTGCCAGCAGCGTAGAATTCCGTGGACTAGCGGAAAATACAGATGCGCAGTATTTT. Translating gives CASSVEFRGLAENTDAQYF.

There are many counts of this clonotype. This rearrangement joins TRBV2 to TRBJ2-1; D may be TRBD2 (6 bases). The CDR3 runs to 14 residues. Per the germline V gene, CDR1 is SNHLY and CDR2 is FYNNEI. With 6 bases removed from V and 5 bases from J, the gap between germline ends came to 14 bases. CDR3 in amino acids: CASRVRGGNNEQFF. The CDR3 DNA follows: TGTGCCAGCAGAGTTCGCGGAGGGAACAATGAGCAGTTCTTC.

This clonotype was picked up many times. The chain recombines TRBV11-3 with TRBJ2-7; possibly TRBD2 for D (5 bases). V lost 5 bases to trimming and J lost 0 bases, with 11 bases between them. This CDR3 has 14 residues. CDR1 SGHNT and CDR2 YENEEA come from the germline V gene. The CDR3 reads CASSPLGLSYEQYF. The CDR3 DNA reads TGTGCCAGCAGCCCCCTCGGACTCTCCTACGAGCAGTACTTC.

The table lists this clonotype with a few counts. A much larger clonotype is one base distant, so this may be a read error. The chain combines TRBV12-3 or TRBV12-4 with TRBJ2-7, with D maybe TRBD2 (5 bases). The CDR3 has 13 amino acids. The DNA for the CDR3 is TGTGCCTGCAGTTTCCGACGGGGAAACGAGCAGTACTTC. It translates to CACSFRRGNEQYF.

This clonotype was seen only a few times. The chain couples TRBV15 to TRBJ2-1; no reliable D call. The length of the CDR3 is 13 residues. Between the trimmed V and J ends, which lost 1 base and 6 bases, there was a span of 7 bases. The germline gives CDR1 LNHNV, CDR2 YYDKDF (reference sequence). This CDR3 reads CATSRGGGNEQFF. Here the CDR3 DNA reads TGTGCCACCAGCAGAGGGGGTGGCAATGAGCAGTTCTTC.

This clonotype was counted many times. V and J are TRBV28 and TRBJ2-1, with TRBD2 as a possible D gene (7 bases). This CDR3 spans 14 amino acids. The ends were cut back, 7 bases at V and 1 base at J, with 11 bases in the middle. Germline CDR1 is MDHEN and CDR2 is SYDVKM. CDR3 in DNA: TGTGCCAGCATAAGGGGGGGTTCCTACAATGAGCAGTTCTTC. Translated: CASIRGGSYNEQFF.

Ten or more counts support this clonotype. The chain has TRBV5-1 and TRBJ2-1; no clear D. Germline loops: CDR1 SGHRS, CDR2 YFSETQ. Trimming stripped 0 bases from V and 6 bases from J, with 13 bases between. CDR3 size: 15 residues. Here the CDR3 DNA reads TGCGCCAGCAGCTTGGGTCAGTATAGGGTCAATGAGCAGTTCTTC. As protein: CASSLGQYRVNEQFF.